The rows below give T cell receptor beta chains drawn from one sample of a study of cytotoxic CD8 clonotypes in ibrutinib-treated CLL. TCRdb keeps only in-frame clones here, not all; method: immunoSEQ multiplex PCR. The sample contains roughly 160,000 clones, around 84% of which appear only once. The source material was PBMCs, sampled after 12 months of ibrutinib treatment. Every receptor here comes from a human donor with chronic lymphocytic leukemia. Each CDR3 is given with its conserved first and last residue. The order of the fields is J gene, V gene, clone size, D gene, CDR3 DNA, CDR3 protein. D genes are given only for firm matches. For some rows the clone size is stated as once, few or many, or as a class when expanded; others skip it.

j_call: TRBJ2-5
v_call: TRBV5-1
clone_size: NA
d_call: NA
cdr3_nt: TGCGCCAGCAGCTGGCAAGAGGCCCGAGAGACCCAGTACTTC
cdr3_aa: CASSWQEARETQYF

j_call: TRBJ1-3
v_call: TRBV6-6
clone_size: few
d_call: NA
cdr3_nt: TGTGCCAGCAGCTTCAGGGGTTCTGGAAACACCATATATTTT
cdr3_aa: CASSFRGSGNTIYF

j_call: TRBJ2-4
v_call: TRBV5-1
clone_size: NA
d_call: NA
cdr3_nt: TGCGCCAGCAGCTTGGGGGGATTCAAAAACATTCAGTACTTC
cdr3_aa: CASSLGGFKNIQYF

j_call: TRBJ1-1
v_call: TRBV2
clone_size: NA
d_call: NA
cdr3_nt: TGTGCCAGCAGATCGACCGAAGCTTTCTTT
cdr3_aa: CASRSTEAFF

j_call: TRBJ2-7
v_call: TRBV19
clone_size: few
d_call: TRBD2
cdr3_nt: TGTGCCAGTCGCGGGGGGGGCTCCTACGAGCAGTACTTC
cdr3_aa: CASRGGGSYEQYF

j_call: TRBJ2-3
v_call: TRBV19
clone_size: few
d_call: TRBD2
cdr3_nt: TGTGCCAGCAAACCGGCGGGGGATACAGATACGCAGTATTTT
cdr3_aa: CASKPAGDTDTQYF

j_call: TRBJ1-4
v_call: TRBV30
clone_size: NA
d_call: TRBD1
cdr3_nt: TGTGCCTGCTCCGGGACAGGCCTTGAAAAACTGTTTTTT
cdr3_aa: CACSGTGLEKLFF

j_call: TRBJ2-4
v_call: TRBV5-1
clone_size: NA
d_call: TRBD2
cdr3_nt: TGCGCCAGCAGCTTGGCGGTAGCGGGAGTCCTAGCCAAAAACATTCAGTACTTC
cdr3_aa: CASSLAVAGVLAKNIQYF

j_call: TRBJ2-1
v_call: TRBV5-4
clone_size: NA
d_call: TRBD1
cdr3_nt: TGTGCCAGCAGCTTCACGGGACAGGCCTACAATGAGCAGTTCTTC
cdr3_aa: CASSFTGQAYNEQFF

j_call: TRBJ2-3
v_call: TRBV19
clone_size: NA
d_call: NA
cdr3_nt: TGTGCCAGTAGTATAGGTTCGACAGGCGGGACAGATACGCAGTATTTT
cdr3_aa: CASSIGSTGGTDTQYF

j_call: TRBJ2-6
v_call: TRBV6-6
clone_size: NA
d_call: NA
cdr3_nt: TGTGCCAGCAGTGGAGGGGGGACTGGGGCCAACGTCCTGACTTTC
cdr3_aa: CASSGGGTGANVLTF

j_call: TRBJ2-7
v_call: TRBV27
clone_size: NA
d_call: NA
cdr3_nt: TGTGCCAGCAGTTTGAGGCCGAGCTCCTACGAGCAGTACTTC
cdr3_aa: CASSLRPSSYEQYF

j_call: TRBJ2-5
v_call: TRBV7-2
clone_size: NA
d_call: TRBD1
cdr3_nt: TGTGCCAGCAGCTTAGAAAGGGCCTTGACAGGGGGAAAGACCCAGTACTTC
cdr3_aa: CASSLERALTGGKTQYF

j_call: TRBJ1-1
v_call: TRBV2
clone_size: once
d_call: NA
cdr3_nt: TGTGCCAGCAGTGAAGTGGGTGGGGGACATGAAGCTTTCTTT
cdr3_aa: CASSEVGGGHEAFF

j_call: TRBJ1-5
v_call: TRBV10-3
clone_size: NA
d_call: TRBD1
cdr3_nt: TGTGCCATCAGTGCAGGGACAGGAGATCAGCCCCAGCATTTT
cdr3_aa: CAISAGTGDQPQHF

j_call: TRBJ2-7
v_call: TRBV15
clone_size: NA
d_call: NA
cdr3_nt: TGTGCCACCAGCAACGCAGGGCACGAGCAGTACTTC
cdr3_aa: CATSNAGHEQYF

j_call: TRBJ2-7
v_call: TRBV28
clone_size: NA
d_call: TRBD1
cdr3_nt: TGTGCCAGCAGCCGACAGGGGGCGGTCTCCTACGAGCAGTACTTC
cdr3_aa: CASSRQGAVSYEQYF

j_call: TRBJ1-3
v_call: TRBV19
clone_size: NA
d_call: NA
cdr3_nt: TGTGCCAGTAAAGACGGCCGGGGAATCAGTGGAAACACCATATATTTT
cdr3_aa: CASKDGRGISGNTIYF

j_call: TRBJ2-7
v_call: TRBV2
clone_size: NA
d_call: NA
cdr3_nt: TGTGCCAGCAGTGAAGCAGCAGCGCGGAACTACGAGCAGTACTTC
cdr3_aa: CASSEAAARNYEQYF

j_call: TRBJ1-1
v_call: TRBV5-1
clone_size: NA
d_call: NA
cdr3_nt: TGCGCCAGCAGCTTGGGGGGTTCGAAGGACACTGAAGCTTTCTTT
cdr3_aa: CASSLGGSKDTEAFF

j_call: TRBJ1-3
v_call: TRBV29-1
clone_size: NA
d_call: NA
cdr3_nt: TGCAGCGTTAGGGCCCGTGGGGGCTCTGGAAACACCATATATTTT
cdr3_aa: CSVRARGGSGNTIYF

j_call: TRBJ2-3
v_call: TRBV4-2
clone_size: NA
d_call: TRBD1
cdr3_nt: TGTGCCAGCAGCCAAGGGGACAGGGACACAGATACGCAGTATTTT
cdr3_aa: CASSQGDRDTDTQYF

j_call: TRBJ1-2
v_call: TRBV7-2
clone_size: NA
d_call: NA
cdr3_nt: TGTGCCAGCAGCTCAGGGTGGGCAGACTATGGCTACACCTTC
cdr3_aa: CASSSGWADYGYTF

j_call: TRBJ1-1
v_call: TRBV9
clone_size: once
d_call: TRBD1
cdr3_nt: TGTGCCAGCAGCATCGGGACAGGGCGAGGGACTGAAGCTTTCTTT
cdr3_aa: CASSIGTGRGTEAFF

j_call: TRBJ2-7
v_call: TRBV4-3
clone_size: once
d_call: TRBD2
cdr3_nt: TGCGCCAGCAGCCGCAACCAGCTTGGGACTAGCGGATACGAGCAGTACTTC
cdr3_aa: CASSRNQLGTSGYEQYF

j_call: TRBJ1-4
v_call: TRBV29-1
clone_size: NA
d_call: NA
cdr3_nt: TGCAGCGTAAGGGGCATGGGAGGAACTAATGAAAAACTGTTTTTT
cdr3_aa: CSVRGMGGTNEKLFF

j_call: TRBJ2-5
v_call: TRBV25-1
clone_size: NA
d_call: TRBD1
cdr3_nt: TGTGCCAGCAGTGCACTGGACAGGGGGCTAGAGACCCAGTACTTC
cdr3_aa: CASSALDRGLETQYF

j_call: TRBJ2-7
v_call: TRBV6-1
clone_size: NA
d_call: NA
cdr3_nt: TGTGCCAGCACCCCGGCCAGGAGCTCCTACGAGCAGTACTTC
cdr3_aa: CASTPARSSYEQYF

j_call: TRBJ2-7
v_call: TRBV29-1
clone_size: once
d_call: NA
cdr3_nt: TGCAGCGTTGATGGAGGTGAGGATCCCGCTGAGCAGTACTTC
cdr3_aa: CSVDGGEDPAEQYF

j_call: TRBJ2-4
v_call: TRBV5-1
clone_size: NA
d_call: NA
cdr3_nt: TGCGCCAGCAGCTTGTGGGGCGCTAGCGCCGAAAACATTCAGTACTTC
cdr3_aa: CASSLWGASAENIQYF

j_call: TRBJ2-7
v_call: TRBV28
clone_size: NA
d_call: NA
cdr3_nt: TGTGCCAGCAATCCTTGGGCCAGCTACGAGCAGTACTTC
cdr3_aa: CASNPWASYEQYF

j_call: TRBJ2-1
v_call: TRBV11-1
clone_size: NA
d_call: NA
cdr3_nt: TGTGCCAGCAGCAAGCAGGGGAGGGAGCAGTTCTTC
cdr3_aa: CASSKQGREQFF

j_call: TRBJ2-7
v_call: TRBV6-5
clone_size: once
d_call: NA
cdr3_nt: TGTGCCAGCAGTGGTTCAGAAATACAGTACTTC
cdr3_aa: CASSGSEIQYF

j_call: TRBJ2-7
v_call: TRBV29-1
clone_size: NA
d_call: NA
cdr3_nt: TGCAGCGGCCCTAGCTACGAGCAGTACTTC
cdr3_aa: CSGPSYEQYF

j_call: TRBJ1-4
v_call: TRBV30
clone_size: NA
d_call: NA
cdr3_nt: TGTGCCTGGAAGCGAGTAACTAATGAAAAACTGTTTTTT
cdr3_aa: CAWKRVTNEKLFF

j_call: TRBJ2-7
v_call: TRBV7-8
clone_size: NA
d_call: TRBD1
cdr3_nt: TGTGCCAGCAGCTTAGTTAAGGGGGCGGTCGAGCAGTACTTC
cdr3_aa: CASSLVKGAVEQYF

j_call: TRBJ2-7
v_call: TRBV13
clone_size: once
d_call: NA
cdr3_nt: TGTGCCAGCAGCGTATGGGGGCAGGCCACCTACGAGCAGTACTTC
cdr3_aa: CASSVWGQATYEQYF

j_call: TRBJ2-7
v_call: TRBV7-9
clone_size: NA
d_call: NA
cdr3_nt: TGTGCCAGCAGCTTAGCGATGGCCAGGGACGAGCAGTACTTC
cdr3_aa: CASSLAMARDEQYF

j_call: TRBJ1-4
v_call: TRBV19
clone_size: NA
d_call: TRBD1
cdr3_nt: TGTGCCAGTAGTAAAATACAGGGGGCGTATGAAAAACTGTTTTTT
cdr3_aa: CASSKIQGAYEKLFF

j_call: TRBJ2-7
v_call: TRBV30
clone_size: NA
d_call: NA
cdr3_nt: TGTGCCTGGACACCGTTTGGTTTTCGATCCTCCTACGAGCAGTACTTC
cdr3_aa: CAWTPFGFRSSYEQYF

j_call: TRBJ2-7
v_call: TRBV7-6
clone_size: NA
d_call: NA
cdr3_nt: TGTGCCAGCAGCCAACAGGGCGCGGGGCAGTACTTC
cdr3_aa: CASSQQGAGQYF

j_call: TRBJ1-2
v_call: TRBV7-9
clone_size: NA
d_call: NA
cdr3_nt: TGTGCCAGCAGTCCCGGACGGGGCTACACCTTC
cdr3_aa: CASSPGRGYTF

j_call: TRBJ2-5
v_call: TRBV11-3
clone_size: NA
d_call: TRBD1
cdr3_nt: TGTGCCAGCAGCGCCGGGACAGGGAGAGGGGAGACCCAGTACTTC
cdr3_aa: CASSAGTGRGETQYF